This is a list of T cell receptor beta chains from one sample in a study of beta chain features in type 1 diabetes. Assay used: immunoSEQ multiplex PCR; TCRdb lists only in-frame clones, some missing. The sample lists about 240,000 clones; around a quarter were seen once. The specimen sequenced was central memory CD4+ T cells from blood. These TCRs come from a man aged 25-45 years in good health. CDR3s include the opening cysteine and the closing phenylalanine or tryptophan. A D gene is named only where the DNA matches it firmly. Part of the rows lack a size; the others show once, few, many or a class for expanded clones.

clone_size j_call v_call d_call cdr3_nt cdr3_aa
- TRBJ2-5 TRBV27 - TGTGCCAGCAGTTACCGGACACCTAAGGAGACCCAGTACTTC CASSYRTPKETQYF
- TRBJ1-1 TRBV7-9 - TGTGCCAGCAGCTTAACTGCCCAAGCTTTCTTT CASSLTAQAFF
- TRBJ2-3 TRBV7-6 TRBD2 TGTGCCAGCAGCTTAGGAATGGGGGGGGCAGATACGCAGTATTTT CASSLGMGGADTQYF
- TRBJ2-5 TRBV4-2 - TGTGCCAGCAGCCGGGGTGATAAGGAAGAGACCCAGTACTTC CASSRGDKEETQYF
- TRBJ2-7 TRBV7-2 TRBD2 TGTGCCAGCAGCTGGGGATGGCCGGGGGGCTCCTACGAGCAGTACTTC CASSWGWPGGSYEQYF
few TRBJ2-6 TRBV15 - TGTGCCACCAGCAGGGGAGTACGGTCCTCTGGGGCCAACGTCCTGACTTTC CATSRGVRSSGANVLTF
few TRBJ2-7 TRBV28 - TGTGCCAGCACCTCGGGACTCTCCTACGAGCAGTACTTC CASTSGLSYEQYF
- TRBJ2-5 TRBV30 TRBD2 TGTGCCTGGAGTTGGGCTAGCGGTGAAGAGACCCAGTACTTC CAWSWASGEETQYF
few TRBJ2-7 TRBV28 TRBD2 TGTGCCAGCAGTTCGGCCGGGACTAGCGCCCACGAGCAGTACTTC CASSSAGTSAHEQYF
few TRBJ2-7 TRBV5-1 - TGCGCCAGCAGCTTGGGTTTTATGGCGGGCGCCCCGTACGAGCAGTACTTC CASSLGFMAGAPYEQYF
- TRBJ1-3 TRBV15 - TGTGCCACCAGCAAGGGGGACTCTGGAAACACCATATATTTT CATSKGDSGNTIYF
- TRBJ2-1 TRBV6-5 - TGTGCCAGCAGTTCCCCGGGAAGCAATGAGCAGTTCTTC CASSSPGSNEQFF
once TRBJ2-3 TRBV30 - TGTGCCTGGAGTGGACAGATTAGCACAGATACGCAGTATTTT CAWSGQISTDTQYF
- TRBJ1-2 TRBV28 TRBD1 TGTGCCAGCAGACCACCAGGACAGGGGGCCTATGGCTACACCTTC CASRPPGQGAYGYTF
few TRBJ2-1 TRBV7-7 - TGTGCCAGCAGCTTAGCGAGGGGGAATGAGCAGTTCTTC CASSLARGNEQFF
few TRBJ1-2 TRBV30 - TGTGCCTGGACCCCGGTGGACAGAAACTATGGCTACACCTTC CAWTPVDRNYGYTF
few TRBJ2-2 TRBV30 TRBD2 TGTGCCTGGGGACTAGCGTCCACCGGGGAGCTGTTTTTT CAWGLASTGELFF
- TRBJ1-6 TRBV4-2 - TGTGCCAGCAGCCAAGACGGGAACCCTAATTCACCCCTCCACTTT CASSQDGNPNSPLHF
- TRBJ1-1 TRBV6-5 - TGTGCCAGCAGGGAATCGGACGGTGAAGCTTTCTTT CASRESDGEAFF
- TRBJ1-2 TRBV27 TRBD1 TGTGCCAGCAGTAGGATGAATGTGGGACAGAACTATGGCTACACCTTC CASSRMNVGQNYGYTF
medium-sized TRBJ2-7 TRBV7-2 - TGTGCCAGCAGGGGGCGGGCGTCCGAGCAGTACTTC CASRGRASEQYF
- TRBJ1-6 TRBV27 - TGTGCCAGCAAGTACGACAGGTTCTCACCCCTCCACTTT CASKYDRFSPLHF
- TRBJ2-3 TRBV18 - TGTGCCAGCTCACCACTCGTCGATACGCAGTATTTT CASSPLVDTQYF
once TRBJ2-1 TRBV7-2 TRBD2 TGTGCCAGCAGCTTAGTCACGGGGGGCTCCTACAATGAGCAGTTCTTC CASSLVTGGSYNEQFF
few TRBJ1-2 TRBV5-1 - TGCGCCAGCCAGGAGAACAGTCTGAATGGCTACACCTTC CASQENSLNGYTF
- TRBJ2-5 TRBV9 - TGTGCCAGCAGCGTAGCGGCAGGGCAAGAGACCCAGTACTTC CASSVAAGQETQYF
- TRBJ2-3 TRBV5-1 - TGCGCCAGCAGCTTGGGTGGGGACGATACGCAGTATTTT CASSLGGDDTQYF
few TRBJ1-1 TRBV15 - TGTGCCACCAGTAGCAGGGAGCTGAACACTGAAGCTTTCTTT CATSSRELNTEAFF
- TRBJ2-7 TRBV6-5 - TGTGCCAGTTATAGATCCCTTTACGAGCAGTACTTC CASYRSLYEQYF
few TRBJ2-3 TRBV5-1 TRBD1 TGCGCCAGCAGCTTACGTGGACAGGGGGCAGATACGCAGTATTTT CASSLRGQGADTQYF
- TRBJ1-3 TRBV30 - TGTGCCTCCAACGACAGGTCGGGAAACACCATATATTTT CASNDRSGNTIYF
once TRBJ1-2 TRBV30 - TGTGCCTGCGGCAACCCCTATGGCTACACCTTC CACGNPYGYTF
- TRBJ1-3 TRBV11-2 - TGTGCCAGCAGCCCGGCGAGCTCTGGAAACACCATATATTTT CASSPASSGNTIYF
- TRBJ2-5 TRBV5-1 - TGCGCCAGCAGCCTGGAACCCGAGACCCAGTACTTC CASSLEPETQYF
few TRBJ2-2 TRBV4-3 TRBD2 TGCGCCAGCAGCCAAGTCTTGGCTAGCGGGTTCAACACCGGGGAGCTGTTTTTT CASSQVLASGFNTGELFF
- TRBJ2-3 TRBV11-2 TRBD2 TGTGCCAGCAGCTTAGTTATTCTAGCGGGGAGCACAGATACGCAGTATTTT CASSLVILAGSTDTQYF
many TRBJ2-7 TRBV9 - TGTGCCAGCAGCGTCAGCCCACTGGGCGAGCAGTACTTC CASSVSPLGEQYF
- TRBJ2-5 TRBV19 TRBD1 TGTGCCAGTAGTCCAGGACAGGTCAAAGAGACCCAGTACTTC CASSPGQVKETQYF
many TRBJ2-1 TRBV7-2 - TGTGCCAGCAGCTTAGGCCCTGGGGCCCCCTCTGAGCAGTTCTTC CASSLGPGAPSEQFF
- TRBJ2-5 TRBV5-4 TRBD1 TGTGCCAGCAGCCTTGGACAGGGGGCGGAAGAGACCCAGTACTTC CASSLGQGAEETQYF
few TRBJ1-2 TRBV5-1 - TGCGCCAGCAGCTTGAACAGGGAGGGAAATGGCTACACCTTC CASSLNREGNGYTF